These 4 T cell receptor beta chains originate from one sample sequenced in a study of blood T cell repertoires in COVID-19. Sequencing was performed with immunoSEQ multiplex PCR; in TCRdb, only in-frame clones are kept and a portion is missing. The table shows some 45,000 clones, with about 90% occurring only once. Sequenced input: peripheral blood. These TCRs come from a human donor in a cohort sampled during active COVID-19.

This chain uses TRBV4-1 with TRBJ2-5; 11 bases map to TRBD2. The trim removed 4 bases at V and 5 bases at J, leaving 6 bases unmatched. The CDR3 extends over 15 amino acids. CDR1 and CDR2 from the germline V gene are MGHRA and YSYEKL. The CDR3 loop reads CASSLRTSGLETQYF. The CDR3 DNA reads as TGCGCCAGCAGCCTTAGGACTAGCGGGTTGGAGACCCAGTACTTC.

V is TRBV6-2 or TRBV6-3 and J is TRBJ2-7, with TRBD2 as a possible D gene (6 bases). The CDR3 runs to 12 residues. V shed 2 bases and J shed 7 bases, with 9 bases lying between them. CDR1 MNHEY and CDR2 SVGEGT come from the germline V gene. CDR3 loop: CASSYGGMEQYF. The CDR3 coding sequence is TGTGCCAGCAGTTACGGGGGGATGGAGCAGTACTTC.

This clone was counted once. V usage is TRBV7-9 and J usage is TRBJ2-1; D perhaps matches TRBD1 (7 bases). CDR3 size: 15 residues. CDR1 and CDR2 (germline): SEHNR, FQNEAQ (reference sequence). The V gene lost 7 bases and the J gene lost 5 bases, with 18 bases spanning the gap. The chain's CDR3 is CASTPASGGHNEQFF. For the CDR3, the DNA is TGTGCCAGCACCCCAGCTTCAGGGGGGCACAATGAGCAGTTCTTC.

In DNA, the CDR3 is TGCAGTGCTGGTGCCGGGGGACAGGGCCCCTACGAGCAGTACTTC. Protein product: CSAGAGGQGPYEQYF. The rearrangement links TRBV20-1 to TRBJ2-7, with 9 bases lining up with TRBD1. Germline trimming cut 5 bases from V and 2 bases from J; bases unmatched to any gene: 10. This CDR3 region has 15 residues. CDR1 and CDR2 (germline): DFQATT, SNEGSKA (reference sequence).